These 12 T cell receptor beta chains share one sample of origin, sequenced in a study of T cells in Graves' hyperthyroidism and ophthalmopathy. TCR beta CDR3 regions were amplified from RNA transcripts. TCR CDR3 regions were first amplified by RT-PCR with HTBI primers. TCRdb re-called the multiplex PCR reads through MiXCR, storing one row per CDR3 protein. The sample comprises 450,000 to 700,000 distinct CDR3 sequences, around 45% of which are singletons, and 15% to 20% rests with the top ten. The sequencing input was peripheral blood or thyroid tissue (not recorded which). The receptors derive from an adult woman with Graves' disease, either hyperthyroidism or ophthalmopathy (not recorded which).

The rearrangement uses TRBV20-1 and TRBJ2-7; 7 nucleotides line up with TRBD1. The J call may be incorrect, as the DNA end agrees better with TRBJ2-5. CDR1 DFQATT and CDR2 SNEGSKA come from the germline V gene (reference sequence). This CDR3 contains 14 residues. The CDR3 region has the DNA TGCAGTGCTCCTACGACAGGGCTTACGGAGACCCAGTACTTC. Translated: CSAPTTGLTETQYF.

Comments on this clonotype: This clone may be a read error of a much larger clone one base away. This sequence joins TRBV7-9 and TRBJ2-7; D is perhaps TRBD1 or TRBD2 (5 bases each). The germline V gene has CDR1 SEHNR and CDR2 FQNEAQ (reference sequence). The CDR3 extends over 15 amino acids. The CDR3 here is CAISLDRGFMGEQYF. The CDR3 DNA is TGTGCCATCAGCTTGGATCGGGGCTTCATGGGGGAGCAGTACTTC.

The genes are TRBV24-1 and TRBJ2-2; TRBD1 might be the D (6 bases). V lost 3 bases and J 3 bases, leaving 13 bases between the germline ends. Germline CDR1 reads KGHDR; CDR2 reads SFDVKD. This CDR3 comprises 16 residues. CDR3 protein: CATSDGRGVDTGELFF. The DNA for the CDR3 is TGTGCCACCAGTGATGGCAGGGGAGTCGACACCGGGGAGCTGTTTTTT.

CDR3 bases: TGCAGTGCTAGAGATCAGGACGGACCTTCCTACAATGAGCAGTTCTTC. As protein: CSARDQDGPSYNEQFF. The chain carries TRBV20-1 and TRBJ2-1; no definite D call. Germline V CDR1 and CDR2: DFQATT, SNEGSKA (reference sequence). Trimming pared 0 bases from V and 1 base from J, leaving 13 bases between. There are 16 residues in the CDR3.

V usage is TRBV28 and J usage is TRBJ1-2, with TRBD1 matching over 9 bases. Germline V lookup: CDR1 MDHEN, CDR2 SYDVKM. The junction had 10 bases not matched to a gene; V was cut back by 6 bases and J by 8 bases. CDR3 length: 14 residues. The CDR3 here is CASRGDGTGIGYTF. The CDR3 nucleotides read TGTGCCAGCAGGGGAGACGGGACAGGGATAGGCTACACCTTC.

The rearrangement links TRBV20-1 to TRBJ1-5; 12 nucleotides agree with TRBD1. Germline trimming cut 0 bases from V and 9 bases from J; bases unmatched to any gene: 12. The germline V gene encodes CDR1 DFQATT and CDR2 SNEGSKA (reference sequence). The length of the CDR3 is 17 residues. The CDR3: CSARETGTGGRRAPQHF. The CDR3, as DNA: TGCAGTGCTAGAGAAACTGGGACAGGGGGCAGGAGAGCGCCCCAGCATTTT.

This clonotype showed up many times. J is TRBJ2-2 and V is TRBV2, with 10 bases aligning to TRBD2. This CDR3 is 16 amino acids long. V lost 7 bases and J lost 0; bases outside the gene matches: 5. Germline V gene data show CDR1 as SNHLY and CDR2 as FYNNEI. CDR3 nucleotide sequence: TGTGCCAGCACTACTAGCGGGATGACGAACACCGGGGAGCTGTTTTTT. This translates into CASTTSGMTNTGELFF.

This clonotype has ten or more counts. The CDR3 sequence: CASSEDAGGEEKLFF. The CDR3, as DNA: TGTGCCAGCAGTGAGGATGCAGGGGGGGAGGAAAAACTGTTTTTT. The chain uses TRBV2 and TRBJ1-4, with 7 bases that match TRBD1. After removal of 3 bases from V and 8 bases from J, the junction contained 9 bases not matched to a gene. The CDR3 spans 15 residues. Germline-derived CDR1 and CDR2 are SNHLY and FYNNEI.

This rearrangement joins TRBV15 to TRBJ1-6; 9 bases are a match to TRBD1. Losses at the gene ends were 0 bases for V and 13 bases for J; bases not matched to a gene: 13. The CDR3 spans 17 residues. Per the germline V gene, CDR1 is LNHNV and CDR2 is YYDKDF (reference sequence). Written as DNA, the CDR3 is TGTGCCACCAGCAGAGATAGGGGACAGGGATTTGGTTCCCCCCTCCACTTT. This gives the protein CATSRDRGQGFGSPLHF.

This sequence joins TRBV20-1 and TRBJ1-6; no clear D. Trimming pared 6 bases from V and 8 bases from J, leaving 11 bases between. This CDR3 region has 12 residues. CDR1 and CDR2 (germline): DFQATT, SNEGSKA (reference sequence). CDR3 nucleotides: TGCAGTGCGATTGGCCCCTATTCACCCCTCCACTTT. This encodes CSAIGPYSPLHF.

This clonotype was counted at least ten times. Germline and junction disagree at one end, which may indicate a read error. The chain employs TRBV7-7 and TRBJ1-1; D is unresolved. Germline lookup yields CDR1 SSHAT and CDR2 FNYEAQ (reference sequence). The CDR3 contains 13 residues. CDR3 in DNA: TGTGCTAGCAGCGTGGACGAGAACACTGAAGCTTTCTTT. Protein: CASSVDENTEAFF.

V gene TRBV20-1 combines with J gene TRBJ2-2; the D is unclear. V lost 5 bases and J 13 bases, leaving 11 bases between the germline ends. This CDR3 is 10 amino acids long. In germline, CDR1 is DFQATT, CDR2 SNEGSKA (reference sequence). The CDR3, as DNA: TGCAGTGCTCCTCCGGGCCTGCTGTTTTTT. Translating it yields CSAPPGLLFF.